The 18 T cell receptor beta chains presented below share a single source sample, sequenced in a study of CD8 T cells in Susac syndrome. The RNA input was about 0.5 to 1 ug, and it was reverse transcribed with random hexamers. TCRdb passed the immunoSEQ multiplex PCR reads through MiXCR, listing each CDR3 protein once. The sample carries around 110,000 distinct CDR3 sequences, 85% to 95% recorded once. Specimen: CD8+ T cells from PBMCs. Every receptor here comes from a human donor with Susac syndrome.

CDR3 DNA: TGTGCCAGCAGGCCTGACCTACAGGGCCCTGATAATTCACCCCTCCACTTT. This codes for CASRPDLQGPDNSPLHF. This chain joins TRBV5-4 and TRBJ1-6; TRBD1 is a possible D gene (6 bases). From germline, CDR1 is SGHNT and CDR2 YYREEE (reference sequence). CDR3 length: 17 residues. V was clipped by 5 bases and J by 5 bases, with 20 bases between them.

This sequence joins TRBV7-6 and TRBJ1-1; no firm D call. Germline V gene data show CDR1 as SGHVS and CDR2 as FNYEAQ. V lost 4 bases and J lost 0, with 12 bases in between. The CDR3 consists of 15 residues. Here the CDR3 DNA reads TGTGCCAGCAGCTCCCGCGTGGTTTTGAACACTGAAGCTTTCTTT. It encodes CASSSRVVLNTEAFF.

This clonotype is a singleton in its sample. V is TRBV6-5 and J is TRBJ2-3; D is undetermined. CDR3 length: 15 amino acids. V gave up 0 bases and J gave up 2 bases, with 9 bases separating them. CDR1 is MNHEY, CDR2 SVGAGI, per germline. DNA for the CDR3: TGTGCCAGCAGTTACTCGACTCTTAACACAGATACGCAGTATTTT. It codes for CASSYSTLNTDTQYF.

The J gene is TRBJ2-3, the V gene TRBV13, with TRBD2 identical over 13 bases. Germline V gives CDR1 PRHDT, CDR2 FYEKMQ (reference sequence). V trimming: 5 bases; J trimming: 3 bases; junction bases outside the gene matches: 8. This CDR3 is built from 17 residues. CDR3 coding DNA: TGTGCCAGCAGCAGGACTAGCGGGGGCCTGGGGACAGATACGCAGTATTTT. The encoded protein is CASSRTSGGLGTDTQYF.

The chain recombines TRBV2 with TRBJ2-7; D is unresolved. In germline, CDR1 is SNHLY, CDR2 FYNNEI. The V and J ends lost 5 bases and 8 bases respectively, with 10 bases between them. The CDR3 runs to 11 residues. CDR3 sequence: CASSKGPQQYF. Written as DNA, the CDR3 is TGTGCCAGCAGTAAGGGCCCGCAGCAGTACTTC.

Only one count was recorded for this clonotype. J is TRBJ1-2 and V is TRBV13, with D tentatively TRBD1 (6 bases). The CDR3 covers 15 residues. V was pared by 5 bases and J by 0 bases, with 13 bases between. The germline CDR1 and CDR2 sequences are PRHDT and FYEKMQ (reference sequence). CDR3 nucleotides: TGTGCCAGCAGCACTGGGACACCTGCTAACTATGGCTACACCTTC. It specifies CASSTGTPANYGYTF.

The V gene is TRBV7-6, the J gene TRBJ2-5, with D perhaps given as TRBD1 or TRBD2 (5 bases each). V was cut by 5 bases and J by 6 bases, with 25 bases left in between. This CDR3 has 17 residues. Germline lookup yields CDR1 SGHVS and CDR2 FNYEAQ. In DNA, the CDR3 is TGTGCCAGCAGCGAACGGGGTAGGGGACGGGTCTCGAAGACCCAGTACTTC. Translating gives CASSERGRGRVSKTQYF. The whole variable domain, remainder taken from reference TRBV7-6 and TRBJ2-5, is GAGVSQSPRYKVTKRGQDVALRCDPISGHVSLYWYRQALGQGPEFLTYFNYEAQQDKSGLPNDRFSAERPEGSISTLTIQRTEQRDSAMYRCASSERGRGRVSKTQYFGPGTRLLVL.

The chain has TRBV29-1 and TRBJ1-5; no clear D. Germline-derived CDR1 and CDR2 are SQVTM and ANQGSEA. The CDR3 has 14 amino acids. Between the trimmed V and J ends, which lost 4 bases and 5 bases, there was a span of 15 bases. CDR3 sequence (DNA): TGCAGCGTTGGCGATGTAGGGATCGATCAGCCCCAGCATTTT. It codes for CSVGDVGIDQPQHF. The full variable domain, rest sourced from reference TRBV29-1 and TRBJ1-5, is SAVISQKPSRDICQRGTSLTIQCQVDSQVTMMFWYRQQPGQSLTLIATANQGSEATYESGFVIDKFPISRPNLTFSTLTVSNMSPEDSSIYLCSVGDVGIDQPQHFGDGTRLSIL.

V gene TRBV6-2 or TRBV6-3 combines with J gene TRBJ2-7; 7 bases are a match to TRBD1. The CDR3 spans 14 residues. Germline trimming cut 10 bases from V and 0 bases from J; bases unmatched to any gene: 9. Germline V gives CDR1 MNHEY, CDR2 SVGEGT. The CDR3: CATLPQGDSYEQYF. CDR3 coding DNA: TGTGCCACCCTTCCTCAGGGGGACTCCTACGAGCAGTACTTC.

This sequence joins TRBV9 and TRBJ1-5; no reliable D call. The germline V and J ends were trimmed by 3 bases and 3 bases, with 10 bases remaining between them. Germline values: CDR1 SGDLS, CDR2 YYNGEE. This CDR3 spans 14 amino acids. The DNA of the CDR3 is TGTGCCAGCAGCGATGGGTCGGTCAATCAGCCCCAGCATTTT. Translating it yields CASSDGSVNQPQHF.

The V call is TRBV12-3 or TRBV12-4, the J call TRBJ2-5, with 8 nucleotides matching TRBD1. Trimming at V came to 5 bases and at J to 7 bases, leaving 12 bases not matched to a gene. The CDR3 spans 15 residues. CDR3 DNA sequence: TGTGCCAGCAGTACAACCGACAGGGGAAGGGTGACCCAGTACTTC. Its translation is CASSTTDRGRVTQYF.

The V call is TRBV7-9, the J call TRBJ1-4; a possible D gene is TRBD1 (6 bases). Germline values: CDR1 SEHNR, CDR2 FQNEAQ (reference sequence). V lost 3 bases to trimming and J lost 8 bases, with 13 bases between them. The CDR3 has 14 residues. This CDR3 is CASSLVGTSEKLFF. CDR3 nucleotide sequence: TGTGCCAGCAGCTTGGTCGGGACATCGGAAAAACTGTTTTTT.

On this clonotype: The junction departs from the called germline gene at one end, perhaps through a read error. V gene TRBV20-1 combines with J gene TRBJ2-7; D perhaps matches TRBD1 (8 bases). Germline loops: CDR1 DFQATT, CDR2 SNEGSKA (reference sequence). This CDR3 has 13 amino acids. In nucleotides, the CDR3 is TGCAGTTCTAGAGATTACAGGGGGGGCGAGCAGTACTTC. Translated, it gives CSSRDYRGGEQYF.

V is TRBV5-4 and J is TRBJ2-7; 7 nucleotides align to TRBD2. This CDR3 is built from 13 residues. V dropped 3 bases and J dropped 1; count of bases not matched to a gene: 1. Germline V gene sequence: CDR1 SGHNT, CDR2 YYREEE (reference sequence). The chain's CDR3 is CASSWEGSYEQYF. The CDR3 coding sequence is TGTGCCAGCAGCTGGGAGGGTTCCTACGAGCAGTACTTC.

The chain links TRBV7-8 to TRBJ2-5; D is uncertain. The CDR3 contains 14 residues. The germline gives CDR1 SGHVS, CDR2 FQNEAQ. Trimming left V 2 bases short and J 2 bases short, with 9 bases between. This CDR3 reads CASSLIGWQETQYF. CDR3 nucleotides: TGTGCCAGCAGCTTAATAGGTTGGCAAGAGACCCAGTACTTC.

The V call is TRBV29-1, the J call TRBJ1-1; TRBD1 is a possible D gene (5 bases). Trimming pared 5 bases from V and 1 base from J, leaving 8 bases between. The CDR3 extends over 12 amino acids. Germline CDR1 and CDR2: SQVTM and ANQGSEA. In DNA form, the CDR3 reads TGCAGCGTTATAGACAGGAACACTGAAGCTTTCTTT. It yields the protein CSVIDRNTEAFF.

CDR3 in amino acids: CASSWLTYEQYF. The CDR3 bases are TGTGCCAGCAGCTGGTTGACCTACGAGCAGTACTTC. V gene TRBV5-6 combines with J gene TRBJ2-7; D unclear. The CDR3 has 12 residues. Trimming left V 3 bases short and J 2 bases short, with 6 bases between. The germline gives CDR1 SGHDT, CDR2 YYEEEE.

This sequence joins TRBV9 and TRBJ2-3; D gene unclear. V was trimmed by 1 base and J by 1 base, leaving 4 bases between them. CDR1 and CDR2 (germline): SGDLS, YYNGEE. This CDR3 comprises 13 residues. The CDR3 region has the DNA TGTGCCAGCAGCGTAACGGGCACAGATACGCAGTATTTT. Translated, it gives CASSVTGTDTQYF.